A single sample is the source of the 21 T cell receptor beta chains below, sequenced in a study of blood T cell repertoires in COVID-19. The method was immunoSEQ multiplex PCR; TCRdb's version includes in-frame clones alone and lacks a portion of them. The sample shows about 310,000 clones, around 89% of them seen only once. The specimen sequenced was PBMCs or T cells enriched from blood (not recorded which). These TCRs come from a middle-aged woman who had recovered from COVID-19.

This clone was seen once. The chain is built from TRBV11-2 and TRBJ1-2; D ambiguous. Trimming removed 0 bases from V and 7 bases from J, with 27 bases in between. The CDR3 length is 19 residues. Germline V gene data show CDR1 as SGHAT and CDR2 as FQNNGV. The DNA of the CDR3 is TGTGCCAGCAGCTTAGAGAGGGATGTCAGGAGATTAACAACGGGTGGCTACACCTTC. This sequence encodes CASSLERDVRRLTTGGYTF.

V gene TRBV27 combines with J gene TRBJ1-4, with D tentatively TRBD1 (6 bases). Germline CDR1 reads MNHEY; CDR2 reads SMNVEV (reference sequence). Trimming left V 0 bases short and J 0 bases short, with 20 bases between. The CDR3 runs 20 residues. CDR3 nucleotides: TGTGCCAGCAGTTTATCTGGTCGGGTGTGGACAGCTCCAACTAATGAAAAACTGTTTTTT. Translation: CASSLSGRVWTAPTNEKLFF.

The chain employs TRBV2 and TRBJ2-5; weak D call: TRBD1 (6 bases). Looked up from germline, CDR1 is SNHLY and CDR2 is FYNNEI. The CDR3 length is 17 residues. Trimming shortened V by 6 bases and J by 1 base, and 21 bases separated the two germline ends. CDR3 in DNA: TGTGCCAGCAGCGAATACCGACCTACGACAGGCCAAGAGACCCAGTACTTC. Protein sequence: CASSEYRPTTGQETQYF.

The CDR3 DNA sequence: TGTGCCAGTGTGGGACGGGAGGGTCGTAGCTACACCTTC. It encodes CASVGREGRSYTF. The chain couples TRBV7-9 to TRBJ1-2; D is possibly TRBD1 (5 bases). Germline CDR1 SEHNR, CDR2 FQNEAQ (reference sequence). The CDR3 runs 13 residues. Trimming pared 9 bases from V and 9 bases from J, leaving 20 bases between.

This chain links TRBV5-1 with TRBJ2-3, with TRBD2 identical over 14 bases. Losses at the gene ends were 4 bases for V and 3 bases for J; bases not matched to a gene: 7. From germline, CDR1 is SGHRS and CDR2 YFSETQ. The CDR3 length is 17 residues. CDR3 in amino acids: CASSPRRLAGGTDTQYF. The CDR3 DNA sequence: TGCGCCAGCAGCCCCCGTAGACTAGCGGGAGGGACAGATACGCAGTATTTT.

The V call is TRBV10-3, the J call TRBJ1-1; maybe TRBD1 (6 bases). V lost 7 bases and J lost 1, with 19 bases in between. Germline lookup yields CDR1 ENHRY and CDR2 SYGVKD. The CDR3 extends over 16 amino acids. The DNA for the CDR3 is TGTGCCATCAAAGAGGACAGTTTTCAAGGGAACACTGAAGCTTTCTTT. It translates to CAIKEDSFQGNTEAFF.

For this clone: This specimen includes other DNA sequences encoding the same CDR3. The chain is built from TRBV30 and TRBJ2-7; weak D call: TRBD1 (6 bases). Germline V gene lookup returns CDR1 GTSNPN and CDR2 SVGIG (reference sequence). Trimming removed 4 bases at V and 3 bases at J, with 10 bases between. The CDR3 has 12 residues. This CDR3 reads CAWNRESYEQYF. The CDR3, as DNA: TGTGCCTGGAACAGGGAAAGCTACGAGCAGTACTTC.

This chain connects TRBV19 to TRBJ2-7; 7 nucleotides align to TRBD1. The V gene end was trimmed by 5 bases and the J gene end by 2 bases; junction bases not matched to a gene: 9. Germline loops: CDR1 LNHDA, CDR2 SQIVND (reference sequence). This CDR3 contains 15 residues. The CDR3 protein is CASSVYRDSTYEQYF. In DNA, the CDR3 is TGTGCCAGTAGTGTCTACAGGGACAGCACCTACGAGCAGTACTTC. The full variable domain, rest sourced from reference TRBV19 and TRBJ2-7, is DGGITQSPKYLFRKEGQNVTLSCEQNLNHDAMYWYRQDPGQGLRLIYYSQIVNDFQKGDIAEGYSVSREKKESFPLTVTSAQKNPTAFYLCASSVYRDSTYEQYFGPGTRLTVT.

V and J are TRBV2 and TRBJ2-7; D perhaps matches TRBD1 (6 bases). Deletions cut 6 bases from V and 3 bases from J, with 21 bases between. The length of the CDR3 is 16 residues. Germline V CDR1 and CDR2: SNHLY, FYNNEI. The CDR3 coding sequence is TGTGCCAGCAGGGGGGTACTGGGGGCTGAGATCTACGAGCAGTACTTC. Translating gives CASRGVLGAEIYEQYF.

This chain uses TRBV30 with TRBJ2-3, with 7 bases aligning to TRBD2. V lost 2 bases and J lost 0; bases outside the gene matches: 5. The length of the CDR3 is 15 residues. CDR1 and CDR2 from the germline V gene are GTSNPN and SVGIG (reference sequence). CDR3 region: CAWSKGLPSTDTQYF. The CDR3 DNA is TGTGCCTGGAGTAAGGGACTACCTAGCACAGATACGCAGTATTTT.

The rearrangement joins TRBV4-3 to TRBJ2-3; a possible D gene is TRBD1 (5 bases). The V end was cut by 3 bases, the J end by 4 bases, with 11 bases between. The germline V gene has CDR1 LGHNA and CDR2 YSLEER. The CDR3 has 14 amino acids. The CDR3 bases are TGCGCCAGCAGCCAGGACATAAGAGCAGATACGCAGTATTTT. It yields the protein CASSQDIRADTQYF.

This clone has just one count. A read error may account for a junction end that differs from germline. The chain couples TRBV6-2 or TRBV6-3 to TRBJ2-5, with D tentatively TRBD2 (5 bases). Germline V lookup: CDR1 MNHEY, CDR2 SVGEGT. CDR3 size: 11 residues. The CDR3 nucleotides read TGTGCCAGCAGTTTTAGCGAGAACCAGTACTTC. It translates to CASSFSENQYF.

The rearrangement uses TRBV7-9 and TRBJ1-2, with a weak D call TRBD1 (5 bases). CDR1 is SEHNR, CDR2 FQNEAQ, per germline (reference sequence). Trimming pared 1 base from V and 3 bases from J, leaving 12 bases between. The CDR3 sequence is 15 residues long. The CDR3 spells CASSLVARDHYGYTF. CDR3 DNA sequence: TGTGCCAGCAGCTTAGTGGCCAGGGATCACTATGGCTACACCTTC.

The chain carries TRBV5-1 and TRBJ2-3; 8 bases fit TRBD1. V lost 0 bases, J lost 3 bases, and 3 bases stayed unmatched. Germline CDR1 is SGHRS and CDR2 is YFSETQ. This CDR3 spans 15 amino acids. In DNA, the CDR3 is TGCGCCAGCAGCTTGGGGGGACAGGAAACAGATACGCAGTATTTT. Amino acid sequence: CASSLGGQETDTQYF.

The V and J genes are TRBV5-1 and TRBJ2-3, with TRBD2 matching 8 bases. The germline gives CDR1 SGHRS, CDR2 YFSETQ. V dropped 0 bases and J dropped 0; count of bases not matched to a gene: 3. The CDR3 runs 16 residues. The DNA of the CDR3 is TGCGCCAGCAGCTTGGTAGCGGGACCTAGCACAGATACGCAGTATTTT. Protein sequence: CASSLVAGPSTDTQYF.

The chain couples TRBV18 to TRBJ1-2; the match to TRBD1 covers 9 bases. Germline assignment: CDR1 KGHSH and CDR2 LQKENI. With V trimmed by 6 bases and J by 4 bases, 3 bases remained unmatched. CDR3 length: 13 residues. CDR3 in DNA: TGTGCCAGCTCCATGACAGGGGGCTATGGCTACACCTTC. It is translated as CASSMTGGYGYTF.

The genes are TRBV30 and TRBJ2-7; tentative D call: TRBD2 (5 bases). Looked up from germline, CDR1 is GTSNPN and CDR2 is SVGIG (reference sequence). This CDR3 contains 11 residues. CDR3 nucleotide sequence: TGTGCGGTTGCGGAGGACTACGAGCAGTACTTC. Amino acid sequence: CAVAEDYEQYF.

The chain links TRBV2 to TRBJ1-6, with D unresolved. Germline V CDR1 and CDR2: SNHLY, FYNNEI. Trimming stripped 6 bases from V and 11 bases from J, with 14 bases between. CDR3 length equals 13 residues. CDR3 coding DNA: TGTGCCAGCAGGGAATTTTCCGGAGCACCCCTCCACTTT. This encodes CASREFSGAPLHF.

Here the CDR3 DNA reads TGTGCCAGCAGTTTAGGGCGTCTAGCGGGAGTGGAAGAGACCCAGTACTTC. Translation gives CASSLGRLAGVEETQYF. The chain has TRBV27 and TRBJ2-5, with 10 bases fitting TRBD2. Germline values: CDR1 MNHEY, CDR2 SMNVEV (reference sequence). J was trimmed by 3 bases and V by 2 bases; bases with no gene match: 9. This CDR3 comprises 17 residues.

The CDR3 is CASSEGEKAFF. The CDR3 bases are TGCGCCAGCAGTGAGGGGGAGAAGGCTTTCTTT. The rearrangement links TRBV10-2 to TRBJ1-1; D remains unclear. The germline gives CDR1 WSHSY, CDR2 SAAADI. The CDR3 totals 11 residues. V lost 2 bases to trimming and J lost 11 bases, with 9 bases between them.

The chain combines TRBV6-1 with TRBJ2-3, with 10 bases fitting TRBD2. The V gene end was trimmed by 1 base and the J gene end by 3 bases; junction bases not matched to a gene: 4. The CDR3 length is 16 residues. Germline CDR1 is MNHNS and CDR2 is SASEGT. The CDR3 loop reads CASSEVLAGATDTQYF. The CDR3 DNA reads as TGTGCCAGCAGTGAAGTTCTAGCGGGAGCGACAGATACGCAGTATTTT.